This entry describes one T cell receptor (beta chain). There are 13 residues in the CDR3. Germline trimming cut 6 bases from V and 4 bases from J; bases unmatched to any gene: 4. CDR1 is MNHEY, CDR2 SVGAGI, per germline. The source of the sample is a study of blood T cell repertoires in COVID-19. Overall study context: There were acute and convalescent COVID-19 samples, and they came from the United States, Italy and Spain. Sources were T cells, B-cell-depleted T cells, or PBMCs; the material itself was cDNA or gDNA.

Original processing notes: Reference gene primers were amplified, and this amplification served to estimate nucleated cell counts. Repertoires were generated with immunoSEQ multiplex PCR, while TCRdb's copy carries only in-frame clones and drops some. V and J calls and clone size are as listed in that table; D and trimming were resolved from the DNA. This sample has some 150,000 clones, with about 89% found just once. What was sequenced was peripheral blood. The origin of this receptor is a man over 45 with active COVID-19. V and J are TRBV6-5 and TRBJ2-5; 8 bases map to TRBD2. CDR3 nucleotide sequence: TGTGCCAGCAGGCGACTAGCGAGAGAGACCCAGTACTTC. This sequence encodes CASRRLARETQYF.